The sequence of this TCR beta chain was determined in a study of metastatic and nonmetastatic thyroid tumors. Thyroid surgery was preceded by no treatment in any patient. Study-level results: Benign nodules reportedly had significantly lower TCR beta diversity than malignant thyroid tumors in blood and tumor.

Authors' processing steps: A papillary thyroid cancer distant-metastasis classifier was built from CDR3 differences across clinicopathological groups. TCRdb re-analyzed the PCR reads using MiXCR. In this record, the V and J calls reflect TCRdb's handling and not the investigators' own analysis. The sample contains about 69,000 clones, 11% to 15% of which appear only once. CDR3 length: 17 amino acids. The germline V gene encodes CDR1 MNHNS and CDR2 SASEGT. Only a few counts were recorded for this clone. What it binds is not known. At one of its ends the junction is not consistent with the germline gene, which may arise from a read error.

This sequence originates from a male donor with papillary thyroid cancer or a benign thyroid nodule (not recorded which). Some clones in this sample may be carry-over from other donors' samples. Sequencing input: blood. The J gene is TRBJ1-1, the V gene TRBV6-1; TRBD1 is a possible D gene (5 bases). CDR3 sequence: CASSESWTSGVNTESFF. DNA for the CDR3: TGTGCCAGCAGTGAATCTTGGACATCAGGCGTGAACACTGAATCTTTCTTT.